Listed below are T cell receptor beta chains from one sample, sequenced in a study of spatial heterogeneity in lung cancer. MiXCR was run by TCRdb on the 5' RACE reads, yielding one entry per CDR3 protein. The sample lists some 120,000 distinct CDR3 sequences; more than 9% were seen once. The sequencing used PBMCs, collected at follow-up. The receptors derive from a male donor with early-stage non-small cell lung cancer. The CDR3 runs from the conserved cysteine through the conserved F or W. D genes are given only for firm matches. Not all rows give a size; the values are once, few, many and, for expanded clones, a class.

TRBJ1-2,TRBD1,few,TRBV6-5,CASSPTGERGYGYTF,TGTGCCAGCAGTCCTACAGGGGAAAGGGGCTATGGCTACACCTTC
TRBJ2-3,NA,many,TRBV29-1,CSSRQSDTQYF,TGCAGCTCTCGACAGTCAGATACGCAGTATTTT
TRBJ2-3,NA,few,TRBV6-2/TRBV6-3,CASSYSSSNTQYF,TGTGCCAGCAGTTACTCGAGTTCAAATACGCAGTATTTT
TRBJ2-3,NA,many,TRBV7-8,CASSWGGSTDTQYF,TGTGCCAGCAGCTGGGGGGGCTCCACAGATACGCAGTATTTT
TRBJ2-2,TRBD1,few,TRBV20-1,CSARDLLTGHANTGELFF,TGCAGTGCTAGAGACTTATTGACAGGGCACGCGAACACCGGGGAGCTGTTTTTT
TRBJ2-3,TRBD2,many,TRBV19,CASSFFGTRDTQYF,TGTGCCAGTAGTTTCTTCGGGACTAGGGATACGCAGTATTTT
TRBJ1-2,TRBD1,many,TRBV7-3,CASSLMGGQSIPYTF,TGTGCCAGCAGCTTAATGGGGGGACAGAGTATACCCTACACCTTC
TRBJ2-3,TRBD2,NA,TRBV12-3/TRBV12-4,CASSPTSGGADTQYF,TGTGCCAGCAGCCCGACTAGCGGGGGGGCGGATACGCAGTATTTT
TRBJ1-2,NA,many,TRBV7-2,CASGRLINYGYTF,TGTGCCAGCGGGAGACTGATTAACTATGGCTACACCTTC
TRBJ2-7,NA,many,TRBV4-2,CASSQRWQGGGQYF,TGTGCCAGCAGCCAACGATGGCAAGGGGGTGGGCAGTACTTC
TRBJ2-7,NA,many,TRBV18,CASSRLWGIVDEQYF,TGTGCCAGCTCCCGGCTGTGGGGGATAGTCGACGAGCAGTACTTC
TRBJ1-5,TRBD1,NA,TRBV2,CASTKDRSFSNQPQHF,TGTGCCAGCACGAAGGACAGGAGCTTTAGCAATCAGCCCCAGCATTTT
TRBJ1-5,NA,NA,TRBV15,CATSRDPTSNQPQHF,TGTGCCACCAGCAGAGATCCGACTAGCAATCAGCCCCAGCATTTT
TRBJ2-2,NA,few,TRBV7-7,CASSPTRGRELFF,TGTGCTAGCAGCCCGACGCGGGGCAGGGAGCTGTTTTTT
TRBJ2-7,TRBD1,few,TRBV27,CASSSVTGGSEQYF,TGTGCCAGCAGTTCCGTAACAGGGGGTAGCGAGCAGTACTTC
TRBJ2-7,NA,few,TRBV18,CASSPGDAYEQYF,TGTGCCAGCTCACCGGGGGACGCATACGAGCAGTACTTC
TRBJ2-2,TRBD1,few,TRBV11-2,CASSPPGTGITGELFF,TGTGCCAGCAGCCCCCCCGGGACAGGGATCACCGGGGAGCTGTTTTTT
TRBJ2-4,NA,NA,TRBV28,CASSLGQEVIQYF,TGTGCCAGCAGTTTGGGGCAGGAGGTCATTCAGTACTTC
TRBJ2-7,TRBD1,NA,TRBV7-3,CASSPGTVSSYEQYF,TGTGCCAGCAGCCCTGGGACAGTGAGCTCCTACGAGCAGTACTTC
TRBJ2-5,NA,many,TRBV28,CASSFVGGRGQETQYF,TGTGCCAGCAGTTTTGTTGGGGGCCGAGGGCAAGAGACCCAGTACTTC
TRBJ2-1,NA,NA,TRBV2,CASSELGLPTKFF,TGTGCCAGCAGTGAATTAGGACTTCCGACTAAGTTCTTC
TRBJ1-1,NA,many,TRBV11-2,CASSLEPSGTEAFF,TGTGCCAGCAGCTTAGAGCCGAGCGGGACTGAAGCTTTCTTT
TRBJ1-2,NA,many,TRBV5-1,CASSLAGGLNYGYTF,TGCGCCAGCAGCTTGGCCGGGGGGCTGAACTATGGCTACACCTTC
TRBJ1-1,NA,few,TRBV28,CASSRWDGQFFAFF,TGTGCCAGCAGCCGATGGGACGGTCAATTCTTCGCTTTCTTT
TRBJ2-7,NA,NA,TRBV20-1,CSASRQAGAYEQYF,TGCAGTGCTAGTCGCCAAGCAGGTGCCTACGAGCAGTACTTC
TRBJ1-5,NA,many,TRBV7-9,CASSPSVDSNQPQHF,TGTGCCAGCAGCCCATCCGTGGATAGCAATCAGCCCCAGCATTTT
TRBJ1-2,TRBD1,NA,TRBV18,CASSLGTGPNYGYTF,TGTGCCAGCTCACTTGGGACAGGGCCTAACTATGGCTACACCTTC
TRBJ1-5,NA,many,TRBV9,CASSVGVQPGQPQHF,TGTGCCAGCAGCGTAGGTGTACAGCCCGGACAGCCCCAGCATTTT
TRBJ2-3,NA,few,TRBV29-1,CSVGNPERSGKDTQYF,TGCAGCGTTGGTAACCCGGAGCGATCGGGAAAAGATACGCAGTATTTT
TRBJ1-1,NA,many,TRBV11-1,CASSLSSVQAYTEAFF,TGTGCCAGCAGCTTATCGAGTGTTCAAGCGTACACTGAAGCTTTCTTT
TRBJ1-1,NA,NA,TRBV20-1,CSARQGYTEAFF,TGCAGTGCTAGACAGGGATACACTGAAGCTTTCTTT
TRBJ2-1,NA,many,TRBV27,CASSFQGNYNEQFF,TGTGCCAGCAGTTTTCAGGGTAACTACAATGAGCAGTTCTTC
TRBJ2-7,NA,many,TRBV2,CASSGGGHSYEQYF,TGTGCCAGCAGTGGAGGAGGCCACTCCTACGAGCAGTACTTC
TRBJ2-5,NA,few,TRBV30,CAWSVLGTQYF,TGTGCCTGGAGTGTACTAGGGACCCAGTACTTC
TRBJ1-2,TRBD1,many,TRBV6-6,CASSQGQGGGYTF,TGTGCCAGCAGCCAAGGACAGGGGGGAGGCTACACCTTC
TRBJ2-1,NA,few,TRBV14,CASSQINPGVKQFF,TGTGCCAGCAGCCAGATCAATCCAGGGGTGAAGCAGTTCTTC
TRBJ2-5,TRBD1,many,TRBV7-7,CASSSGIHRGETQYF,TGTGCTAGCAGCTCGGGGATACACAGGGGCGAGACCCAGTACTTC
TRBJ2-7,TRBD2,many,TRBV9,CASSVGPLRGGGEQYF,TGTGCCAGCAGCGTAGGACCCCTCCGGGGGGGCGGCGAGCAGTACTTC
TRBJ1-2,TRBD1,NA,TRBV5-4,CASSSRQGHGYTF,TGTGCCAGCAGCTCACGACAGGGCCATGGCTACACCTTC
TRBJ2-1,TRBD1,few,TRBV24-1,CATRSTGQGMNEQFF,TGTGCCACCAGATCAACGGGACAGGGGATGAATGAGCAGTTCTTC
TRBJ1-2,TRBD1,few,TRBV29-1,CSVRTGGGYTF,TGCAGCGTTAGGACAGGCGGCGGCTACACCTTC
TRBJ2-1,NA,many,TRBV27,CASSQDVANEQFF,TGTGCCAGCAGCCAGGATGTGGCAAATGAGCAGTTCTTC
TRBJ2-7,NA,NA,TRBV4-2,CASSLGAAYEQYF,TGTGCCAGCAGCCTTGGGGCGGCGTACGAGCAGTACTTC
TRBJ1-4,NA,few,TRBV2,CASKTPGWGAEKLFF,TGTGCCAGCAAGACTCCAGGGTGGGGTGCTGAAAAACTGTTTTTT
TRBJ1-2,NA,NA,TRBV5-5,CASSSGHPNYGYTF,TGTGCCAGCAGCTCGGGACACCCTAACTATGGCTACACCTTC
TRBJ2-3,NA,NA,TRBV7-8,CASSLYDKGTDTQYF,TGTGCCAGCAGCTTATATGACAAGGGCACAGATACGCAGTATTTT
TRBJ1-6,TRBD1,many,TRBV7-9,CASSLTGINSPLHF,TGTGCCAGCAGCTTGACAGGGATTAATTCACCCCTCCACTTT
TRBJ2-2,NA,many,TRBV3-1,CASSQGLSPGELFF,TGTGCCAGCAGCCAAGGGCTAAGTCCCGGGGAGCTGTTTTTT
TRBJ2-3,NA,NA,TRBV7-9,CASSFPGTLFSTDTQYF,TGTGCCAGCAGCTTCCCGGGGACGTTGTTTAGCACAGATACGCAGTATTTT
TRBJ2-3,TRBD1,many,TRBV10-3,CATTQGRLRDTQYF,TGTGCCACGACACAGGGGCGGCTCCGGGATACGCAGTATTTT
TRBJ2-7,TRBD2,few,TRBV20-1,CSAIPGGGYEQYF,TGCAGTGCCATCCCTGGGGGGGGCTACGAGCAGTACTTC
TRBJ2-3,NA,few,TRBV4-2,CASSHAGATSTDTQYF,TGTGCCAGCAGTCATGCAGGGGCTACTAGCACAGATACGCAGTATTTT
TRBJ2-5,NA,NA,TRBV10-3,CAISEASGGETQYF,TGTGCCATCAGTGAGGCTTCAGGGGGGGAGACCCAGTACTTC
TRBJ2-7,NA,few,TRBV11-2,CASRGSVKYEQYF,TGTGCCAGCCGCGGGTCAGTGAAGTACGAGCAGTACTTC